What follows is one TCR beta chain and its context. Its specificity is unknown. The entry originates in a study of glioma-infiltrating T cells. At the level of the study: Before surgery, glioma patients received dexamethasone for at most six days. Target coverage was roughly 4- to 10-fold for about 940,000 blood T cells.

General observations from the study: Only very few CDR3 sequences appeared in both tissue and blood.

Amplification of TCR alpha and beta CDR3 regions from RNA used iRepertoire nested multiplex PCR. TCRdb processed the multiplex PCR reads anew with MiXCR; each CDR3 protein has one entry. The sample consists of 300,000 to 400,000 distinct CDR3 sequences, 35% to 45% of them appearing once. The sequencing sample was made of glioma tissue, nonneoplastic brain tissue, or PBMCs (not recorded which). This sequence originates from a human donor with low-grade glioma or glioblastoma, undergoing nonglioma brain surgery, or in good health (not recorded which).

The CDR3 spells CASSLEGGEQYF. CDR3 sequence (DNA): TGTGCCAGCAGCCTGGAGGGAGGCGAGCAGTACTTC. V is TRBV13 and J is TRBJ2-7, with D perhaps matching TRBD2 (6 bases). The CDR3 has 12 residues. CDR1 is PRHDT and CDR2 is FYEKMQ in the germline V gene (reference sequence). Deletions cut 5 bases from V and 6 bases from J, with 11 bases between.